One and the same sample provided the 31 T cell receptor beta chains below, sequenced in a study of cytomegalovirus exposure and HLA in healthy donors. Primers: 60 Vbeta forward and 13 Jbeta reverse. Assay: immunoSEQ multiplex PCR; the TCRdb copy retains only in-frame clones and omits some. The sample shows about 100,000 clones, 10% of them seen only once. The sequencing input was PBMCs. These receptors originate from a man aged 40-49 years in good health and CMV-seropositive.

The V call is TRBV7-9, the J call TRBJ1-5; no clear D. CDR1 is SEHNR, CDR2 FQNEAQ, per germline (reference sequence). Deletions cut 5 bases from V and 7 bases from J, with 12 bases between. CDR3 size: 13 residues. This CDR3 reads CASSPPGNQPQHF. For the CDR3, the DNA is TGTGCCAGCAGCCCGCCGGGGAACCAGCCCCAGCATTTT.

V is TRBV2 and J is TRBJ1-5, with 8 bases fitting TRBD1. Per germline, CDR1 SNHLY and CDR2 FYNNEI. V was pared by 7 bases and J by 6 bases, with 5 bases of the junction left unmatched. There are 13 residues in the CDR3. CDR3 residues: CASKYRGSQPQHF. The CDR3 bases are TGTGCCAGCAAATACAGGGGGAGTCAGCCCCAGCATTTT.

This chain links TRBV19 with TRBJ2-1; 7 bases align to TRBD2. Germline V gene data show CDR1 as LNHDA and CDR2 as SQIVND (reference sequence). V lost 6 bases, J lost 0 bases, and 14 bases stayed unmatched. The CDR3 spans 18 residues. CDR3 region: CASRWRSGTVSSYNEQFF. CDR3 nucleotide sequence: TGTGCCAGTAGATGGCGGAGCGGGACCGTTAGCTCCTACAATGAGCAGTTCTTC. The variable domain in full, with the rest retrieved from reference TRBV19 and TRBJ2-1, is DGGITQSPKYLFRKEGQNVTLSCEQNLNHDAMYWYRQDPGQGLRLIYYSQIVNDFQKGDIAEGYSVSREKKESFPLTVTSAQKNPTAFYLCASRWRSGTVSSYNEQFFGPGTRLTVL.

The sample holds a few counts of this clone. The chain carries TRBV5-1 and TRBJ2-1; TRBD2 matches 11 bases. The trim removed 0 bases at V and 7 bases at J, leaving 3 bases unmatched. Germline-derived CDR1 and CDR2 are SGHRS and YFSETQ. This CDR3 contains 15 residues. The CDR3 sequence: CASSLVGTSGNEQFF. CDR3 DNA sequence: TGCGCCAGCAGCTTGGTAGGGACTAGCGGAAATGAGCAGTTCTTC.

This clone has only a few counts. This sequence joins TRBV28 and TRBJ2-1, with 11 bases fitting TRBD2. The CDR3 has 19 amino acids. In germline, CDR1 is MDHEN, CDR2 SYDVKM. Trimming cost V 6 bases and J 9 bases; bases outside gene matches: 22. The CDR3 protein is CASRQIPSSTSGRGIEQFF. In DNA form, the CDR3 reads TGTGCCAGCAGACAAATCCCATCCTCTACTAGCGGGAGAGGTATTGAGCAGTTCTTC.

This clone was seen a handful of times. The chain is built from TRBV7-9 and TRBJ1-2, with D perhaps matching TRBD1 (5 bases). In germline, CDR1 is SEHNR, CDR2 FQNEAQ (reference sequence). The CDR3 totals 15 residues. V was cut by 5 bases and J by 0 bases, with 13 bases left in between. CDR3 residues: CASSLEGYSNYGYTF. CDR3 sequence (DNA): TGTGCCAGCAGCCTAGAGGGGTACTCTAACTATGGCTACACCTTC. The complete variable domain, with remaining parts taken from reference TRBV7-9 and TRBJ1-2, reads DTGVSQNPRHKITKRGQNVTFRCDPISEHNRLYWYRQTLGQGPEFLTYFQNEAQLEKSRLLSDRFSAERPKGSFSTLEIQRTEQGDSAMYLCASSLEGYSNYGYTFGSGTRLTVV.

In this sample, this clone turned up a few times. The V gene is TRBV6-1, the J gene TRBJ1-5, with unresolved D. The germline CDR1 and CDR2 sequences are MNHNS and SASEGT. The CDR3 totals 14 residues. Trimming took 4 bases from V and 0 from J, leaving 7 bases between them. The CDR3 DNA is TGTGCCAGCAGTGTACAGTATAGCAATCAGCCCCAGCATTTT. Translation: CASSVQYSNQPQHF.

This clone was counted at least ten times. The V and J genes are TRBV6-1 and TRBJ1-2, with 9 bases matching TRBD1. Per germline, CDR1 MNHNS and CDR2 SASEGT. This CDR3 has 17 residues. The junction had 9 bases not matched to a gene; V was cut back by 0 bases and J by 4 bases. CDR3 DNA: TGTGCCAGCAGTGAAGCCATCACGGGACAGGGCTTCTATGGCTACACCTTC. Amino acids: CASSEAITGQGFYGYTF.

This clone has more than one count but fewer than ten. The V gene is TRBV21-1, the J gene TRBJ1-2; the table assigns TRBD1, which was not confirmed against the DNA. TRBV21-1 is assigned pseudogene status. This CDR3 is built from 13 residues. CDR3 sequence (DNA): TGTGCCAGCAGCAGCGGACAGGTTTATGGCTACACCTTC. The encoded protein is CASSSGQVYGYTF.

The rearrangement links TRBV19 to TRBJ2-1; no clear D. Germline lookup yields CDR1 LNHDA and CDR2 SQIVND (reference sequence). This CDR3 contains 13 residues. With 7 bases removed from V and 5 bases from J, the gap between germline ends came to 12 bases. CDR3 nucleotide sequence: TGTGCCAGTAAAGGCACAGTCAACAATGAGCAGTTCTTC. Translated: CASKGTVNNEQFF.

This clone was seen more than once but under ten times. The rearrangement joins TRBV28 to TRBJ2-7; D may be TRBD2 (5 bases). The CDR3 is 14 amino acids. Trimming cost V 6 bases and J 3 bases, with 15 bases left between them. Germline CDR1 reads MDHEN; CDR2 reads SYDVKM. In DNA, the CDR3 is TGTGCCAGCAGCCCCGGGGTGTTAGGCTACGAGCAGTACTTC. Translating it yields CASSPGVLGYEQYF.

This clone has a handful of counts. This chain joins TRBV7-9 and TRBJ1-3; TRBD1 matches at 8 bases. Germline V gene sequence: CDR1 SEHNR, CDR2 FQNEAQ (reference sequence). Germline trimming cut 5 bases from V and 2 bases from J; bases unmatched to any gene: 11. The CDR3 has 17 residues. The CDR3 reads CASSTRQGFGPGNTIYF. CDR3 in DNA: TGTGCCAGCAGCACAAGACAGGGGTTCGGCCCTGGAAACACCATATATTTT.

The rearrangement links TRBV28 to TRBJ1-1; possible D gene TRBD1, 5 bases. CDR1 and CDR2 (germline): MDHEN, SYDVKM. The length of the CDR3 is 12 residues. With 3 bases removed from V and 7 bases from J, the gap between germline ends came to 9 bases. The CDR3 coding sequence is TGTGCCAGCAGTTTGGGGCAGGGTGAAGCTTTCTTT. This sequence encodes CASSLGQGEAFF.

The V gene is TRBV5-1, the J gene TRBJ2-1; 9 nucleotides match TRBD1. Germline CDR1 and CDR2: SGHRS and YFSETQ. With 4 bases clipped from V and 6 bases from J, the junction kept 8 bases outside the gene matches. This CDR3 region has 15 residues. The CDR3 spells CASSATGTGINEQFF. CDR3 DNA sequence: TGCGCCAGCAGCGCAACCGGGACAGGGATCAATGAGCAGTTCTTC.

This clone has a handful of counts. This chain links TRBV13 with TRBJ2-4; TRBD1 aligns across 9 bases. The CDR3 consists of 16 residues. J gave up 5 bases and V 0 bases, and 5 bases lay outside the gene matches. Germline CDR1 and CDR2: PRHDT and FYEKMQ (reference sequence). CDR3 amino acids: CASSLGLRDRENIQYF. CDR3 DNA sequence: TGTGCCAGCAGCTTAGGCCTGCGGGACAGGGAAAACATTCAGTACTTC.

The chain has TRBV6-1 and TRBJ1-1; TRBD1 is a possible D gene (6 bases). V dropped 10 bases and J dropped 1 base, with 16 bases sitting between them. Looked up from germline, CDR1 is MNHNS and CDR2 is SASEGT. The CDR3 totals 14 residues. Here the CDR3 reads CATGRGAGNTEAFF. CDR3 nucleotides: TGTGCCACCGGGAGGGGGGCAGGGAACACTGAAGCTTTCTTT.

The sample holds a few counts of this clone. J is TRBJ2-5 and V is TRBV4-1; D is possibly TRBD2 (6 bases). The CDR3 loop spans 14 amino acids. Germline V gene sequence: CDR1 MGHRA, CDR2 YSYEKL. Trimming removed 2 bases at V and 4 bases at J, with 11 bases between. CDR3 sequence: CASSQPGLPETQYF. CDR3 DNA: TGCGCCAGCAGCCAACCGGGACTCCCAGAGACCCAGTACTTC.

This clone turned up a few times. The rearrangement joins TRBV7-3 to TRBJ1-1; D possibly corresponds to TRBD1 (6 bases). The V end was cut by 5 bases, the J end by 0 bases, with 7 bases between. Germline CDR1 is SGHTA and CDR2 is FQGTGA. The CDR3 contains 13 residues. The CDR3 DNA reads TGTGCCAGCAGCCAGGGGATGAACACTGAAGCTTTCTTT. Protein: CASSQGMNTEAFF.

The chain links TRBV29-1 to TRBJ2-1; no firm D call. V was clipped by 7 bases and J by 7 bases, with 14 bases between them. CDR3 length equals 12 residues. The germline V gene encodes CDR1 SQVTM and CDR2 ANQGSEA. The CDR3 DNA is TGCAGCGCCTTAAGATTGCAGAATGAGCAGTTCTTC. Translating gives CSALRLQNEQFF.

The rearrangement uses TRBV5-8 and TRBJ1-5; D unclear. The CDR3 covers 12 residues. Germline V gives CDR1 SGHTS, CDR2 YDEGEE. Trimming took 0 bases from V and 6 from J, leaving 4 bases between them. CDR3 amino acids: CASSLASQPQHF. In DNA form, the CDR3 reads TGTGCCAGCAGCTTGGCCTCTCAGCCCCAGCATTTT.

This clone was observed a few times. CDR3 protein: CASSSRGVRNTEAFF. In DNA form, the CDR3 reads TGTGCCAGCAGCTCCAGGGGGGTTAGGAACACTGAAGCTTTCTTT. J is TRBJ1-1 and V is TRBV5-8; 7 positions agree with TRBD1. Germline CDR1 reads SGHTS; CDR2 reads YDEGEE. Losses at the gene ends were 3 bases for V and 1 base for J; bases not matched to a gene: 6. This CDR3 has 15 residues.

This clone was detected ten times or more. The CDR3, as DNA: TGTGCCAGCAGCCAAGCCGGGACTACCTTAACCGGGGAGCTGTTTTTT. Translation gives CASSQAGTTLTGELFF. The V call is TRBV4-2, the J call TRBJ2-2; TRBD2 aligns across 7 bases. CDR3 length: 16 amino acids. V trimming: 1 base; J trimming: 5 bases; junction bases outside the gene matches: 7. Germline CDR1 is LGHNA and CDR2 is YNFKEQ.

CDR3 sequence (DNA): TGTGCCAGTACTATCAGGGTGTCTAGCGGGAGAATAGTGTATGAGCAGTTCTTC. Translation: CASTIRVSSGRIVYEQFF. The rearrangement joins TRBV19 to TRBJ2-1, with 10 bases aligning to TRBD2. The CDR3 sequence is 18 residues long. Germline V gives CDR1 LNHDA, CDR2 SQIVND (reference sequence). The junction had 20 bases not matched to a gene; V was cut back by 7 bases and J by 8 bases. Looking up the rest from reference TRBV19 and TRBJ2-1 gives the full variable domain: DGGITQSPKYLFRKEGQNVTLSCEQNLNHDAMYWYRQDPGQGLRLIYYSQIVNDFQKGDIAEGYSVSREKKESFPLTVTSAQKNPTAFYLCASTIRVSSGRIVYEQFFGPGTRLTVL.

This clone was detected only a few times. CDR3 nucleotides: TGCAGCGTGCATTACAGGGGGCGCGGTTCGGAGACCCAGTACTTC. Amino acids: CSVHYRGRGSETQYF. This chain connects TRBV29-1 to TRBJ2-5; TRBD1 matches at 9 bases. Germline CDR1 and CDR2: SQVTM and ANQGSEA. V shed 6 bases, J shed 5 bases, and the junction held 13 bases outside the gene matches. The CDR3 totals 15 residues. The full variable domain, completed using reference TRBV29-1 and TRBJ2-5, is SAVISQKPSRDICQRGTSLTIQCQVDSQVTMMFWYRQQPGQSLTLIATANQGSEATYESGFVIDKFPISRPNLTFSTLTVSNMSPEDSSIYLCSVHYRGRGSETQYFGPGTRLLVL.

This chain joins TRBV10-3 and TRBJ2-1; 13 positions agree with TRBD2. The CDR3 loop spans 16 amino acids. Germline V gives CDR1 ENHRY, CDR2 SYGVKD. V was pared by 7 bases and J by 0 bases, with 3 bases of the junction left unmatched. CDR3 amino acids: CAIKLAGGSSYNEQFF. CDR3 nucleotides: TGTGCCATCAAACTAGCGGGAGGGTCCTCCTACAATGAGCAGTTCTTC.

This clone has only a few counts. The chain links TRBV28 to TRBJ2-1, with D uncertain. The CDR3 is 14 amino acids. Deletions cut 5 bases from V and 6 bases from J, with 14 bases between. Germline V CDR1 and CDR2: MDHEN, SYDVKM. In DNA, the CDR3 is TGTGCCAGCAGTCCCTCCGGCGGTAGCAATGAGCAGTTCTTC. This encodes CASSPSGGSNEQFF.

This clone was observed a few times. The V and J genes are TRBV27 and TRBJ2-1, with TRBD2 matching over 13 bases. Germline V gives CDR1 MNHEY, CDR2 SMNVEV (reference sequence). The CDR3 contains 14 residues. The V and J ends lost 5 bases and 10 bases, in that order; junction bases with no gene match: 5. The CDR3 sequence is CASSLPGLAGEQFF. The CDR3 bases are TGTGCCAGCAGTCTCCCGGGACTAGCGGGGGAGCAGTTCTTC.

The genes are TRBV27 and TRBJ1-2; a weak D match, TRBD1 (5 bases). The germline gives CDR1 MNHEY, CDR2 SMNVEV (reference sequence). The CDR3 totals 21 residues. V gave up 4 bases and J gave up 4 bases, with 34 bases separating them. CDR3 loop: CASSSEKDRWTRRAGSYGYTF. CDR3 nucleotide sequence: TGTGCCAGCAGTTCTGAAAAAGACCGTTGGACAAGGCGGGCGGGATCCTATGGCTACACCTTC.

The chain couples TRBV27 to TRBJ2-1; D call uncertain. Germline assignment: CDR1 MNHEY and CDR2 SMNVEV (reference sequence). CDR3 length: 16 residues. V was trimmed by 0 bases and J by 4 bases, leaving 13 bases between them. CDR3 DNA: TGTGCCAGCAGTTTATCTATCTCAGTGCCTTACAATGAGCAGTTCTTC. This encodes CASSLSISVPYNEQFF.

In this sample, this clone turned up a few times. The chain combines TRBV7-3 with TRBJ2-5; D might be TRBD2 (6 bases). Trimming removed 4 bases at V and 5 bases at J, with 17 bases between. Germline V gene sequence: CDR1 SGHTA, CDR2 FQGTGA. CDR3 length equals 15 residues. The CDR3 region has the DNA TGTGCCAGCAGCTCCTCGTCCGGGGACTCTGAGACCCAGTACTTC. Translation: CASSSSSGDSETQYF.

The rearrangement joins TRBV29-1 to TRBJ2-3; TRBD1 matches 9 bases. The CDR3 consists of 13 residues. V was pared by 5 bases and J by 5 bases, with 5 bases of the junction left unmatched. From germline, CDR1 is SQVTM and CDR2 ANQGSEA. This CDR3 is CSVRDRAGDTQYF. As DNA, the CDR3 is TGCAGCGTTAGGGACAGGGCTGGAGATACGCAGTATTTT.